Ten or more counts support the clone carrying this TCR beta chain. Its antigen is still unknown. Trimming removed 5 bases at V and 0 bases at J, with 4 bases between. The CDR3 is 13 amino acids. The data were taken from a study of neurological immune-mediated disorders. Points from the study as a whole: HTLV-1-associated myelopathy had the most TCR clonal expansion, and multiple sclerosis had the least, less than healthy controls.

The study used blood bank volunteers in Maryland, USA, as healthy controls. MiXCR, run by TCRdb on the 5' RACE reads, gives a single entry per CDR3 protein. Found here are tens of thousands of distinct CDR3 sequences, about a sixth of them singletons; the top ten hold 15%. The chain joins TRBV12-3 or TRBV12-4 to TRBJ2-2; D ambiguous. The sequenced sample was PBMCs. This sequence originates from a woman aged 40 to 50 in good health. The CDR3 reads CASSITNTGELFF. In nucleotides, the CDR3 is TGTGCCAGCAGTATTACGAACACCGGGGAGCTGTTTTTT.